These T cell receptor beta chains were read from a single sample in a study of cytomegalovirus exposure and HLA in healthy donors. TCRdb's table, derived via immunoSEQ multiplex PCR, lists solely in-frame clones and lacks some. The sample contains about 130,000 clones, approximately 80% of which appear only once. Sequencing input: PBMCs. All receptors derive from a middle-aged man in good health and CMV-seronegative. Each CDR3 is given with its conserved first and last residue. A D gene is named only where the DNA matches it firmly. Clone size appears in some rows only: once, few, many, or a class for an expanded clone.

CDR3	DNA	V	J	D	size
CASTAPGQGRLQYF	TGTGCCAGCACCGCCCCGGGACAAGGAAGACTGCAGTACTTC	TRBV6-5	TRBJ2-7	.	once
CASNSAGANGLTF	TGTGCCAGTAACTCCGCTGGGGCCAACGGCCTGACTTTC	TRBV19	TRBJ2-6	.	.
CASSHRLGEVSNQPQHF	TGTGCCAGTAGTCACAGACTAGGGGAAGTTAGCAATCAGCCCCAGCATTTT	TRBV19	TRBJ1-5	.	.
CASKMGLGTELYGYTF	TGTGCCAGTAAAATGGGCCTTGGGACAGAACTCTATGGCTACACCTTC	TRBV19	TRBJ1-2	TRBD1	.
CASSLGFLTSGDTDTQYF	TGTGCCAGCAGCTTAGGTTTCCTGACTAGCGGGGACACAGATACGCAGTATTTT	TRBV11-1	TRBJ2-3	TRBD2	.
CASSSGTDFQSLHF	TGTGCCAGCAGCTCCGGGACAGACTTTCAATCCCTCCACTTT	TRBV7-6	TRBJ1-6	TRBD1	.
CAIRSVVFQETQYF	TGTGCCATCCGTAGTGTGGTGTTCCAAGAGACCCAGTACTTC	TRBV2	TRBJ2-5	.	.
CATRTGGTSVPVDFF	TGTGCCACTCGGACAGGGGGGACCAGTGTCCCTGTCGACTTCTTT	TRBV19	TRBJ1-1	TRBD1	.
CASSTSQETQYF	TGCGCCAGCAGCACATCCCAAGAGACCCAGTACTTC	TRBV4-1	TRBJ2-5	.	.
CASSYSRAGRETQYF	TGTGCCAGCAGTTACTCGAGGGCAGGGAGGGAGACCCAGTACTTC	TRBV6-5	TRBJ2-5	.	.
CASSHVGVYTF	TGTGCCAGCAGCCACGTAGGAGTCTACACCTTC	TRBV14	TRBJ1-2	.	.
CASSLRYGYTF	TGTGCCAGCAGTTTACGCTATGGCTACACCTTC	TRBV28	TRBJ1-2	.	.
CASSLAGTANYEQYF	TGTGCCAGCAGCCTGGCGGGGACAGCTAACTACGAGCAGTACTTC	TRBV7-6	TRBJ2-7	.	.
CASSLAGGVYEQYF	TGTGCCAGCAGCTTGGCAGGGGGTGTATACGAGCAGTACTTC	TRBV5-4	TRBJ2-7	TRBD1	.
CASSPRTGMYNEQFF	TGCGCCAGCAGCCCTCGGACAGGGATGTACAATGAGCAGTTCTTC	TRBV5-1	TRBJ2-1	TRBD1	.
CASTAWFDTRRTQYF	TGTGCCAGCACGGCGTGGTTCGACACCCGCCGGACCCAGTACTTC	TRBV6-1	TRBJ2-5	.	.
CASSPFPAGDYEQYF	TGTGCCAGCTCACCATTTCCAGCGGGGGACTACGAGCAGTACTTC	TRBV18	TRBJ2-7	TRBD2	.
CASRANRERSGYTF	TGCGCCAGCAGGGCTAACAGGGAGAGAAGTGGCTACACCTTC	TRBV4-1	TRBJ1-2	.	.
CASSFQGNTIYF	TGTGCCAGCAGTTTCCAGGGAAACACCATATATTTT	TRBV28	TRBJ1-3	.	.
CASSTAGSNEQFF	TGTGCCAGTAGTACGGCGGGGAGCAATGAGCAGTTCTTC	TRBV19	TRBJ2-1	.	once
CASSSSPGFASFF	TGTGCCAGCAGCTCTTCCCCGGGGTTCGCATCTTTCTTT	TRBV11-2	TRBJ1-1	.	.
CSALGPDKDTQYF	TGCAGCGCCTTGGGGCCGGATAAAGATACGCAGTATTTT	TRBV29-1	TRBJ2-3	.	.
CASSLAGRNTEAFF	TGTGCCAGCAGCTTGGCCGGGAGGAACACTGAAGCTTTCTTT	TRBV5-4	TRBJ1-1	.	.
CASSPPKGQTYYNEQFF	TGTGCCAGCTCACCACCCAAGGGACAGACCTACTACAATGAGCAGTTCTTC	TRBV18	TRBJ2-1	TRBD1	few
CASSETSGGVGSTDTQYF	TGTGCCAGCAGCGAGACTAGCGGGGGGGTTGGTAGCACAGATACGCAGTATTTT	TRBV7-2	TRBJ2-3	TRBD2	once
CASSLRGGPFEQFF	TGTGCCAGCAGCTTAAGGGGGGGGCCTTTTGAGCAGTTCTTC	TRBV7-8	TRBJ2-1	.	once
CSVEGGEETQYF	TGCAGCGTTGAAGGGGGCGAGGAGACCCAGTACTTC	TRBV29-1	TRBJ2-5	.	.
CASSPHPKTGGKGYTF	TGTGCCAGCAGCCCCCACCCTAAGACAGGGGGCAAAGGCTACACCTTC	TRBV9	TRBJ1-2	TRBD1	few
CASRTTGGYNEQFF	TGTGCCAGCAGGACGACAGGGGGTTACAATGAGCAGTTCTTC	TRBV6-5	TRBJ2-1	TRBD1	.
CASSQGNVQPQHF	TGTGCCAGCAGTCAGGGGAATGTTCAGCCCCAGCATTTT	TRBV6-1	TRBJ1-5	.	.
CASSLYVTGLTDTQYF	TGCGCCAGCAGCTTGTATGTTACAGGGCTCACAGATACGCAGTATTTT	TRBV5-1	TRBJ2-3	.	.
CASSQEPGVNTGELFF	TGTGCCAGCAGCCAAGAGCCGGGAGTGAACACCGGGGAGCTGTTTTTT	TRBV4-2	TRBJ2-2	.	.
CSVGGYREAEFF	TGCAGCGTTGGGGGCTACCGGGAGGCTGAGTTCTTC	TRBV29-1	TRBJ2-1	TRBD2	.
CSARDDEQYF	TGCAGTGCTAGAGACGACGAGCAGTACTTC	TRBV20-1	TRBJ2-7	.	once
CASIPGQRNNEQFF	TGTGCCAGCATCCCGGGACAGAGAAACAATGAGCAGTTCTTC	TRBV6-7	TRBJ2-1	TRBD1	few
CANRTDTGYGYTF	TGTGCCAACAGGACAGACACAGGTTATGGCTACACCTTC	TRBV2	TRBJ1-2	.	.
CASSRDMNTEAFF	TGTGCCAGCAGCAGGGACATGAACACTGAAGCTTTCTTT	TRBV6-6	TRBJ1-1	.	.
CASSILGQELGNSPLHF	TGTGCCAGTAGTATACTGGGACAGGAGCTCGGTAATTCACCCCTCCACTTT	TRBV19	TRBJ1-6	TRBD1	.
CASSFTGFLTEAFF	TGCGCCAGCAGCTTCACAGGGTTTCTCACTGAAGCTTTCTTT	TRBV5-1	TRBJ1-1	.	few
CSARPGAHEANYGYTF	TGCAGCGCCCGACCAGGGGCCCATGAGGCTAACTATGGCTACACCTTC	TRBV29-1	TRBJ1-2	.	.
CASSLMTGGSDNEQFF	TGTGCCAGCAGCTTAATGACAGGGGGGTCTGACAATGAGCAGTTCTTC	TRBV7-2	TRBJ2-1	TRBD1	.
CASSLSSGWGYTF	TGTGCCAGCAGTTTATCGTCAGGGTGGGGCTACACCTTC	TRBV27	TRBJ1-2	.	.
CASRWDSEAFF	TGTGCCAGTAGATGGGACAGTGAAGCTTTCTTT	TRBV19	TRBJ1-1	TRBD1	few
CASSEGPASGGPFF	TGTGCCAGCAGTGAAGGACCTGCTAGCGGGGGTCCGTTCTTC	TRBV6-1	TRBJ2-1	TRBD2	.
CASSLAGGDTGELFF	TGTGCCAGCAGTTTAGCGGGAGGGGACACCGGGGAGCTGTTTTTT	TRBV2	TRBJ2-2	TRBD2	.
CSSKRGSNQETQYF	TGCAGCTCAAAGCGGGGGAGTAACCAAGAGACCCAGTACTTC	TRBV29-1	TRBJ2-5	TRBD2	.
CASSKGQGTGIRNQPQHF	TGTGCCAGTAGTAAGGGACAGGGGACAGGAATACGCAATCAGCCCCAGCATTTT	TRBV19	TRBJ1-5	TRBD1	.
CASRLAGEFNEQFF	TGTGCCAGCAGACTAGCGGGGGAGTTCAATGAGCAGTTCTTC	TRBV28	TRBJ2-1	TRBD2	few
CASSQGNYGYTF	TGTGCCAGTTCCCAGGGTAACTATGGCTACACCTTC	TRBV7-9	TRBJ1-2	.	.
CSVVRTYVYTF	TGCAGCGTTGTAAGGACTTATGTCTACACCTTC	TRBV29-1	TRBJ1-2	.	.
CASSEERTSAYEQYF	TGTGCCAGCAGTGAAGAAAGGACTAGCGCTTACGAGCAGTACTTC	TRBV6-1	TRBJ2-7	TRBD2	.
CASSLGQGSPLHF	TGTGCCAGCAGCTTGGGACAGGGATCACCCCTCCACTTT	TRBV7-2	TRBJ1-6	TRBD1	.
CSVGNGGVAKNIQYF	TGCAGCGTTGGGAACGGGGGAGTAGCCAAAAACATTCAGTACTTC	TRBV29-1	TRBJ2-4	.	.
CASSYADSYEQYF	TGTGCCAGCAGTTACGCGGATTCCTACGAGCAGTACTTC	TRBV6-6	TRBJ2-7	.	.
CASSFRTGRVLNTIYF	TGTGCCAGCAGCTTTAGGACTGGCAGAGTTTTAAACACCATATATTTT	TRBV7-8	TRBJ1-3	.	.
CASSQDGYRDRGFDQPQHF	TGCGCCAGCAGCCAAGATGGGTACCGGGACAGGGGTTTCGATCAGCCCCAGCATTTT	TRBV4-1	TRBJ1-5	TRBD1	.
CASSIGLGWTF	TGTGCCAGCAGTATTGGACTGGGATGGACCTTC	TRBV6-5	TRBJ1-2	.	.
CASSPLDSNEGYTF	TGTGCCAGCTCACCCCTGGACTCCAATGAGGGCTACACCTTC	TRBV18	TRBJ1-2	.	.
CASSVVAGNTEAFF	TGTGCCAGCAGCGTAGTTGCAGGGAACACTGAAGCTTTCTTT	TRBV9	TRBJ1-1	.	.